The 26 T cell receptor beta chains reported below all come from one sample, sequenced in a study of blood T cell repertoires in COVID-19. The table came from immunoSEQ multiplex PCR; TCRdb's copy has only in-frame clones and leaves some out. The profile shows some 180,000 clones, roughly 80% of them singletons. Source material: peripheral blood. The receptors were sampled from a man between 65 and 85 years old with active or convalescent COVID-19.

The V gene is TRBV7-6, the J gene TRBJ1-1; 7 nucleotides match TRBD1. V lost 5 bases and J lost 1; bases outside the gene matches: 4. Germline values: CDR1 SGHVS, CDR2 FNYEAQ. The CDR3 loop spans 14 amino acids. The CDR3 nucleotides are TGTGCCAGCAGCGCATACAGGGGGAACACTGAAGCTTTCTTT. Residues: CASSAYRGNTEAFF.

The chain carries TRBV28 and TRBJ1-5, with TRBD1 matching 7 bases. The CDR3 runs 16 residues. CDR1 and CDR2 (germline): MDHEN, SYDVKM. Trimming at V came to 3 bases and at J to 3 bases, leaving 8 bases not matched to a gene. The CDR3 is CASSLRQGWDNQPQHF. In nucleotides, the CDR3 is TGTGCCAGCAGTTTGAGACAGGGATGGGACAATCAGCCCCAGCATTTT.

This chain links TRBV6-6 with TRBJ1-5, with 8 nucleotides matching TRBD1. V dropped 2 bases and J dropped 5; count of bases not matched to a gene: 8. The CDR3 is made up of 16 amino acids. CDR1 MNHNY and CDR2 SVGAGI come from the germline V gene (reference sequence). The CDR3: CASSYRGRGRDQPQHF. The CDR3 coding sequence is TGTGCCAGCAGTTACCGGGGCAGGGGGCGCGATCAGCCCCAGCATTTT.

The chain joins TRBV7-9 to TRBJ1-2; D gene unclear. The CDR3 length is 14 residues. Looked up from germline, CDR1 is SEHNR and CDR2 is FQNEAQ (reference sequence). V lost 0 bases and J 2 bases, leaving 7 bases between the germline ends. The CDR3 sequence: CASSLALQNYGYTF. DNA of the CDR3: TGTGCCAGCAGCTTAGCGCTCCAGAACTATGGCTACACCTTC. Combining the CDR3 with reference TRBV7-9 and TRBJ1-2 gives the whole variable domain DTGVSQNPRHKITKRGQNVTFRCDPISEHNRLYWYRQTLGQGPEFLTYFQNEAQLEKSRLLSDRFSAERPKGSFSTLEIQRTEQGDSAMYLCASSLALQNYGYTFGSGTRLTVV.

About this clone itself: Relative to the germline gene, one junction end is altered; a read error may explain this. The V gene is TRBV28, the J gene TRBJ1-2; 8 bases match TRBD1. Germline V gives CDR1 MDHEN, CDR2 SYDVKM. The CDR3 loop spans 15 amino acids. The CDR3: CASKGQGTGGYGYTF. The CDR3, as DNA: TGTGCAAGCAAAGGACAGGGTACCGGGGGCTATGGCTACACCTTC.

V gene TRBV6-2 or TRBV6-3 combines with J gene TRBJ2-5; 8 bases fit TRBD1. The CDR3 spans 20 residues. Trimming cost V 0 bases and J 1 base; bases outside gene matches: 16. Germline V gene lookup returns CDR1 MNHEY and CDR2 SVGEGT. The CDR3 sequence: CASSYSWYGGDRGSQETQYF. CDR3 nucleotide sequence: TGTGCCAGCAGTTACTCGTGGTATGGGGGAGACAGGGGCTCCCAAGAGACCCAGTACTTC.

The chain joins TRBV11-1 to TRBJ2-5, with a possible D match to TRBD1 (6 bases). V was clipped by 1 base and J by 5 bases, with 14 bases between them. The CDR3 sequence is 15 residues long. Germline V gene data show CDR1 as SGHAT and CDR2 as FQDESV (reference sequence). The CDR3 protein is CASSLGHRDGETQYF. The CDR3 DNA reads TGTGCCAGCAGCTTAGGCCACAGGGATGGGGAGACCCAGTACTTC.

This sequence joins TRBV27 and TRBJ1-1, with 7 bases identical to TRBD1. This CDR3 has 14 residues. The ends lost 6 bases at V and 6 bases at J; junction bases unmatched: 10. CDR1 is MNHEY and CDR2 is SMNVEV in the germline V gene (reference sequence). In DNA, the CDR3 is TGTGCCAGCAGCCTCTCGACAGGGTTCGCTGAAGCTTTCTTT. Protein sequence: CASSLSTGFAEAFF.

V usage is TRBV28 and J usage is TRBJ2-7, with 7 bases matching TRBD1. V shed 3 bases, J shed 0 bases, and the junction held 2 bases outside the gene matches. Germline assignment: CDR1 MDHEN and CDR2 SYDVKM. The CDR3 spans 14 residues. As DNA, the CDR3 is TGTGCCAGCAGTTTGGGACAGAGCTCCTACGAGCAGTACTTC. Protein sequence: CASSLGQSSYEQYF.

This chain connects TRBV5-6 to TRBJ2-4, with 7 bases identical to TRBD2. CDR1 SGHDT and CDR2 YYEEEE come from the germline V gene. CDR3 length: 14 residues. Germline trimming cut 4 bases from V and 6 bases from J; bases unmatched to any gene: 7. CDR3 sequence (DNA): TGTGCCAGCAGCCCCCAACCGGGGGGAAACATTCAGTACTTC. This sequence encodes CASSPQPGGNIQYF.

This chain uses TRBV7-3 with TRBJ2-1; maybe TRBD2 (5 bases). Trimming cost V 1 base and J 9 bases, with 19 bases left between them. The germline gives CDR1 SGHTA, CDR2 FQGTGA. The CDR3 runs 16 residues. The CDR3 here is CASSLNGGGSLAEQFF. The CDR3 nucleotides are TGTGCCAGCAGCTTAAATGGAGGAGGTAGTCTAGCTGAGCAGTTCTTC.

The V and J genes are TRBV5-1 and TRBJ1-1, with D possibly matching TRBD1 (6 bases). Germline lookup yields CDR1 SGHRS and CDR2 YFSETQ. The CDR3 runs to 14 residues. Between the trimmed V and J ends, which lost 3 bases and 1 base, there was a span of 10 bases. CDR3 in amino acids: CASSSQGRNTEAFF. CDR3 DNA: TGCGCCAGCAGCTCCCAGGGGCGGAACACTGAAGCTTTCTTT.

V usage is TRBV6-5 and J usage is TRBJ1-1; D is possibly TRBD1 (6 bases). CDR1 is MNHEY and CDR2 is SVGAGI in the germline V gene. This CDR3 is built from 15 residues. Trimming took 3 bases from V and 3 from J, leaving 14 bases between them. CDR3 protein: CASSYWAGADTEAFF. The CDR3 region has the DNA TGTGCCAGCAGTTATTGGGCAGGGGCGGACACTGAAGCTTTCTTT.

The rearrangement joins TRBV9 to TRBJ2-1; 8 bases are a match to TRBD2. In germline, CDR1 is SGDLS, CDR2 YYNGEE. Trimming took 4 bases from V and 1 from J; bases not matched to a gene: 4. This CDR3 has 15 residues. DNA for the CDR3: TGTGCCAGCAGCCGGGGCGGGGGGTCCTACAATGAGCAGTTCTTC. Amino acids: CASSRGGGSYNEQFF.

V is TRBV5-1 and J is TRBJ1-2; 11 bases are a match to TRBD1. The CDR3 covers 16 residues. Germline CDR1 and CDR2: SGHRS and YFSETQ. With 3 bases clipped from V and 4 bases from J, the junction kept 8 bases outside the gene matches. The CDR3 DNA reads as TGCGCCAGCAGCTCAGGACAGGGGGCGCAGATCTATGGCTACACCTTC. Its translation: CASSSGQGAQIYGYTF.

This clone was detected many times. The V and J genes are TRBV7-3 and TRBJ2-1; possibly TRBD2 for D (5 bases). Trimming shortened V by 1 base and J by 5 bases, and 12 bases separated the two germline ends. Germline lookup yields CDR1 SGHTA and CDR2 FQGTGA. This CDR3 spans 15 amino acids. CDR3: CASSLSPSIHNEQFF. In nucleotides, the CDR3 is TGTGCCAGCAGCTTAAGTCCTAGCATACACAATGAGCAGTTCTTC.

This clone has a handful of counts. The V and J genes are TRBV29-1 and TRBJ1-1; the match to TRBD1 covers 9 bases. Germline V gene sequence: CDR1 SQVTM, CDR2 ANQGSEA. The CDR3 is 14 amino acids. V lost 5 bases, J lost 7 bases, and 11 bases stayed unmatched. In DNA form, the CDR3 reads TGCAGCGTTCTAGGGGGCCCGGGACAGGGTGAAGCTTTCTTT. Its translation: CSVLGGPGQGEAFF.

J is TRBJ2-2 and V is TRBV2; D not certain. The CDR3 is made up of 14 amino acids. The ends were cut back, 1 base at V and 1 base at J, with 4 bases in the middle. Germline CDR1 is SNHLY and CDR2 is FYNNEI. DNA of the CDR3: TGTGCCAGCAGTGAAGTCAGGAACACCGGGGAGCTGTTTTTT. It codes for CASSEVRNTGELFF.

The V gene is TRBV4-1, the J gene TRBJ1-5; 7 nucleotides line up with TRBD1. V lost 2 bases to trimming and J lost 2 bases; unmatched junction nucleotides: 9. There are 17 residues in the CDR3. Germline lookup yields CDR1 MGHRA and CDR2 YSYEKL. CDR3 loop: CASSQWQGESGNQPQHF. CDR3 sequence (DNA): TGCGCCAGCAGCCAATGGCAGGGGGAGAGCGGCAATCAGCCCCAGCATTTT.

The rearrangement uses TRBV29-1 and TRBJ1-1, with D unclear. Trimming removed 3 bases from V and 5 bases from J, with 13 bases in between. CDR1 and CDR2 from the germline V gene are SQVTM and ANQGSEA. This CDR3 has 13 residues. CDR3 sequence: CSVDEGGWTEAFF. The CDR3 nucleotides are TGCAGCGTTGATGAGGGCGGTTGGACTGAAGCTTTCTTT.

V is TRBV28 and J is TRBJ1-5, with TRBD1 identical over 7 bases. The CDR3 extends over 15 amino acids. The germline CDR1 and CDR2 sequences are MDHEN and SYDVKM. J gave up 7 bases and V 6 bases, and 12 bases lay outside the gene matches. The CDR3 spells CASSPPDRLTQPQHF. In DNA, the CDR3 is TGTGCCAGCAGCCCACCGGACAGGCTCACGCAGCCCCAGCATTTT.

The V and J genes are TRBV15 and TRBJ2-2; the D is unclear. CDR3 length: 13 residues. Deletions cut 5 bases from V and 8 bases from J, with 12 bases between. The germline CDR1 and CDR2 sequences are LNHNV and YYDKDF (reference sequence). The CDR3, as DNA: TGTGCCACCAGCTCGCCCCAGTCGGGGGAGCTGTTTTTT. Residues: CATSSPQSGELFF.

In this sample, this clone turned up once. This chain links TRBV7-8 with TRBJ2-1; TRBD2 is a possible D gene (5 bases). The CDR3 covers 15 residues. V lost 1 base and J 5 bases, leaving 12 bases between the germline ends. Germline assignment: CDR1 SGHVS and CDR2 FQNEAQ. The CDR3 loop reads CASSLVPGSHNEQFF. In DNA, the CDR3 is TGTGCCAGCAGCTTAGTCCCGGGGTCCCACAATGAGCAGTTCTTC.

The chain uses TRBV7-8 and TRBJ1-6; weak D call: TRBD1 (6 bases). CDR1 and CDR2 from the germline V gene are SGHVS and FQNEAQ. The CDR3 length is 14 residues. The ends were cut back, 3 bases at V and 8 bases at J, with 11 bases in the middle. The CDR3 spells CASSFQDRDSPLHF. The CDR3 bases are TGTGCCAGCAGCTTTCAGGACAGAGATTCACCCCTCCACTTT. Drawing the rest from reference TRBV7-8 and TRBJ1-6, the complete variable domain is GAGVSQSPRYKVAKRGQDVALRCDPISGHVSLFWYQQALGQGPEFLTYFQNEAQLDKSGLPSDRFFAERPEGSVSTLKIQRTQQEDSAVYLCASSFQDRDSPLHFGNGTRLTVT.

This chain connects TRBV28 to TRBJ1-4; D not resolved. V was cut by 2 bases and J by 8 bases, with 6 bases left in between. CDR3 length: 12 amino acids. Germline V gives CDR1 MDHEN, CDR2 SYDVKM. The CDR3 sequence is CASSLVREKLFF. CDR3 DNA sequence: TGTGCCAGCAGTTTAGTACGGGAAAAACTGTTTTTT.

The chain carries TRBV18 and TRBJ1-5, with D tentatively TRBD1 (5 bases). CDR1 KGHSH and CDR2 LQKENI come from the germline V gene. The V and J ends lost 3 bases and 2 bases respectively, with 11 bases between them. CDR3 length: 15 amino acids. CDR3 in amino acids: CASSPSGLGNQPQHF. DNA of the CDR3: TGTGCCAGCTCACCTTCAGGGTTGGGCAATCAGCCCCAGCATTTT.